These 29 T cell receptor beta chains came from one sample sequenced in a study of T-cell reconstitution after alpha-beta-depleted transplantation in children. Molecular barcoding with unique molecular identifiers was used for the TCRbeta library. TCRdb reprocessed the PCR reads via MiXCR and lists one record per CDR3 protein. The sample lists nearly 400,000 distinct CDR3 sequences; roughly 22% were seen once. Sequences were derived from PBMCs from the stem cell graft donor, sampled from the stem cell graft. The receptors originated from a human donor who donated a stem cell graft to a child with acute myeloid leukemia.

In this sample, this clonotype turned up a few times. The CDR3 DNA follows: TGCAGTGCTGCGGGGGACTCCTACGAGCAGTACTTC. This translates into CSAAGDSYEQYF. This chain uses TRBV20-1 with TRBJ2-7; TRBD2 matches at 7 bases. The CDR3 extends over 12 amino acids. The V gene end was trimmed by 5 bases and the J gene end by 0 bases; junction bases not matched to a gene: 1. Germline-derived CDR1 and CDR2 are DFQATT and SNEGSKA (reference sequence).

Only a few counts were recorded for this clonotype. The gene calls are TRBV5-1 and TRBJ2-7; 11 bases map to TRBD2. The V segment lost 8 bases and the J segment 6 bases; nucleotides outside the gene matches: 10. This CDR3 region has 14 residues. Germline CDR1 SGHRS, CDR2 YFSETQ. The CDR3 protein is CASTSGGFGSEQYF. CDR3 nucleotide sequence: TGCGCCAGTACTAGCGGGGGATTTGGTAGCGAGCAGTACTTC.

This clonotype appeared many times. This chain connects TRBV18 to TRBJ2-2; D not resolved. V lost 4 bases to trimming and J lost 3 bases, with 3 bases between them. This CDR3 comprises 12 residues. CDR1 is KGHSH, CDR2 LQKENI, per germline. CDR3: CASSLYTGELFF. The CDR3 nucleotides are TGTGCCAGCTCACTTTACACCGGGGAGCTGTTTTTT. The full variable domain, with the rest looked up from reference TRBV18 and TRBJ2-2, is NAGVMQNPRHLVRRRGQEARLRCSPMKGHSHVYWYRQLPEEGLKFMVYLQKENIIDESGMPKERFSAEFPKEGPSILRIQQVVRGDSAAYFCASSLYTGELFFGEGSRLTVL.

V and J are TRBV21-1 and TRBJ2-3. TRBV21-1 is a pseudogene locus. This CDR3 has 13 amino acids. The CDR3 coding sequence is TGTGCCAGCAGCAAAGAATTCACAGATACGCAGTATTTT. It specifies CASSKEFTDTQYF.

This clonotype was recorded many times. V usage is TRBV12-3 or TRBV12-4 and J usage is TRBJ1-2; D is unresolved. This CDR3 has 13 residues. Trimming pared 5 bases from V and 8 bases from J, leaving 15 bases between. CDR3 sequence reads: CASSPARERGYTF. CDR3 DNA: TGTGCCAGCAGTCCTGCGCGTGAAAGAGGCTACACCTTC.

Comment on this clonotype: This sequence may be a read error, since a much larger clone differs from it by one base. This chain connects TRBV20-1 to TRBJ2-1, with D unclear. Per germline, CDR1 DFQATT and CDR2 SNEGSKA (reference sequence). The CDR3 has 13 residues. For the CDR3, the DNA is TGCAATGCTAGAGATCCGCTAGTTCTTGAGCAGTTCTTC. It translates to CNARDPLVLEQFF.

The chain joins TRBV3-1 to TRBJ2-1; D ambiguous. Trimming left V 1 base short and J 7 bases short, with 11 bases between. CDR3 length: 14 residues. Germline V gives CDR1 LGHDT, CDR2 YNNKEL (reference sequence). The CDR3, as DNA: TGTGCCAGCAGCCAAGTTGTTAGCAATAATGAGCAGTTCTTC. Its protein product is CASSQVVSNNEQFF.

This clonotype was found many times. The gene calls are TRBV27 and TRBJ2-4; D unclear. The CDR3 is made up of 15 amino acids. Germline V gene data show CDR1 as MNHEY and CDR2 as SMNVEV (reference sequence). V was trimmed by 2 bases and J by 9 bases, leaving 17 bases between them. The CDR3 protein is CASSLVSSFPGIQYF. CDR3 bases: TGTGCCAGCAGTTTAGTTTCGAGCTTCCCTGGCATTCAGTACTTC.

This clonotype has only a few counts. The rearrangement links TRBV20-1 to TRBJ1-1, with a weak D call TRBD1 (6 bases). Germline CDR1 and CDR2: DFQATT and SNEGSKA (reference sequence). The germline V and J ends were trimmed by 2 bases and 4 bases, with 14 bases remaining between them. The CDR3 covers 14 residues. The CDR3 sequence is CSARQGAGATEAFF. The CDR3 DNA reads TGCAGTGCTAGACAAGGGGCAGGGGCCACTGAAGCTTTCTTT.

This chain connects TRBV29-1 to TRBJ2-3, with TRBD1 matching 7 bases. The CDR3 totals 17 residues. V lost 3 bases and J lost 3; bases outside the gene matches: 15. Germline CDR1 reads SQVTM; CDR2 reads ANQGSEA. The CDR3 sequence is CSVDGLRQGKITDTQYF. In nucleotides, the CDR3 is TGCAGCGTTGATGGGCTACGACAGGGTAAAATTACAGATACGCAGTATTTT.

This clonotype was seen repeatedly, ten times or more. V usage is TRBV12-3 or TRBV12-4 and J usage is TRBJ2-3; D remains unclear. The CDR3 totals 13 residues. The V end lost 2 bases, the J end lost 6 bases, and 9 bases lay between the germline ends. As DNA, the CDR3 is TGTGCCAGCAGTTTATTAGCTGCGGATACGCAGTATTTT. Its protein is CASSLLAADTQYF.

The V gene is TRBV28, the J gene TRBJ1-3, with a tentative D call TRBD1 (5 bases). The ends were cut back, 6 bases at V and 4 bases at J, with 25 bases in the middle. The CDR3 length is 18 residues. The V gene's germline CDR1 is MDHEN and CDR2 SYDVKM. The CDR3, as DNA: TGTGCCAGCAGCACCACCGGCGGGGGGGTGCCAAGGGGAAACACCATATATTTT. Translated: CASSTTGGGVPRGNTIYF.

The sample holds a few counts of this clonotype. The V and J genes are TRBV12-3 or TRBV12-4 and TRBJ2-3, with a tentative D call TRBD2 (5 bases). The CDR3 runs 16 residues. The ends were cut back, 5 bases at V and 1 base at J, with 16 bases in the middle. The CDR3 sequence: CASSHTDSEGTDTQYF. CDR3 bases: TGTGCCAGCAGTCACACGGACTCGGAGGGCACAGATACGCAGTATTTT.

V usage is TRBV29-1 and J usage is TRBJ2-5, with 9 bases lining up with TRBD2. The J segment lost 3 bases and the V segment lost 3 bases, leaving 11 bases of the junction unmatched. The V gene's germline CDR1 is SQVTM and CDR2 ANQGSEA. CDR3 length equals 16 residues. CDR3 bases: TGCAGCGTTGAGGCGGGAGGGCCGCCCAATGAAGAGACCCAGTACTTC. Translated: CSVEAGGPPNEETQYF.

This clonotype was recorded a few times. This chain connects TRBV20-1 to TRBJ1-2, with TRBD1 as a possible D gene (6 bases). Germline CDR1 reads DFQATT; CDR2 reads SNEGSKA (reference sequence). V was pared by 3 bases and J by 3 bases, with 17 bases between. The CDR3 consists of 15 residues. The CDR3 reads CSASYLSGADYGYTF. DNA of the CDR3: TGCAGTGCTAGCTACCTCTCAGGGGCCGACTATGGCTACACCTTC.

The J gene is TRBJ2-6, the V gene TRBV4-2, with D possibly TRBD2 on 5 matching bases. Trimming shortened V by 0 bases and J by 0 bases, and 18 bases separated the two germline ends. This CDR3 region has 20 residues. Germline CDR1 is LGHNA and CDR2 is YNFKEQ. CDR3 region: CASSQDRPGDVHSGANVLTF. Here the CDR3 DNA reads TGTGCCAGCAGCCAAGACAGGCCCGGGGATGTCCACTCTGGGGCCAACGTCCTGACTTTC.

V and J are TRBV29-1 and TRBJ1-2; possibly TRBD1 for D (5 bases). The CDR3 totals 12 residues. V was cut by 3 bases and J by 4 bases, with 9 bases left in between. Germline CDR1 SQVTM, CDR2 ANQGSEA. The CDR3 loop is CSVDWTSYGYTF. For the CDR3, the DNA is TGCAGCGTTGACTGGACATCCTATGGCTACACCTTC.

V and J are TRBV7-9 and TRBJ1-6; 8 nucleotides line up with TRBD1. The CDR3 is 14 amino acids. Germline CDR1 SEHNR, CDR2 FQNEAQ (reference sequence). DNA for the CDR3: TGTTGCTGGCAGGGGGCGAATGGCAATTCACCCCTCCACTTT. Its translation is CCWQGANGNSPLHF.

This clonotype was detected many times. The CDR3 spells CSASRRRDFQETQYF. Here the CDR3 DNA reads TGCAGTGCTAGCCGCCGTCGGGACTTCCAAGAGACCCAGTACTTC. The chain joins TRBV20-1 to TRBJ2-5; tentatively, D is TRBD2 (6 bases). The CDR3 has 15 amino acids. V was clipped by 3 bases and J by 1 base, with 15 bases between them. Germline CDR1 is DFQATT and CDR2 is SNEGSKA (reference sequence).

This chain connects TRBV12-3 or TRBV12-4 to TRBJ2-7, with 9 bases that match TRBD1. V shed 6 bases and J 5 bases; nucleotides not matched to a gene: 8. CDR3 length: 14 amino acids. Written as DNA, the CDR3 is TGTGCCAGCAGACAACCGGGACAGGGCCACGAGCAGTACTTC. This encodes CASRQPGQGHEQYF.

This clonotype was counted only a few times. The genes are TRBV18 and TRBJ2-3; 7 bases are a match to TRBD2. This CDR3 contains 13 residues. The V segment lost 0 bases and the J segment 6 bases; nucleotides outside the gene matches: 0. From germline, CDR1 is KGHSH and CDR2 LQKENI. CDR3 sequence: CASSPPGGDTQYF. CDR3 in DNA: TGTGCCAGCTCACCACCGGGGGGGGATACGCAGTATTTT.

The chain links TRBV28 to TRBJ2-2; 8 nucleotides match TRBD2. The germline CDR1 and CDR2 sequences are MDHEN and SYDVKM. V dropped 6 bases and J dropped 0; count of bases not matched to a gene: 3. The CDR3 runs 15 residues. CDR3 in DNA: TGTGCCAGCAGCGGCGGGAGGCCGAACACCGGGGAGCTGTTTTTT. Its translation is CASSGGRPNTGELFF.

This clonotype was seen a few times. CDR3 protein: CASSQAPGRNEKLFF. The CDR3 bases are TGTGCCAGCAGCCAAGCCCCAGGTCGTAATGAAAAACTGTTTTTT. V is TRBV4-2 and J is TRBJ1-4; D is ambiguous. V lost 1 base and J 4 bases, leaving 10 bases between the germline ends. Germline V gives CDR1 LGHNA, CDR2 YNFKEQ. The CDR3 loop spans 15 amino acids.

With respect to this clonotype: A much larger clone is a single base away; this may be a read error. This chain connects TRBV29-1 to TRBJ2-2, with D perhaps being TRBD1 or TRBD2 (5 bases each). Germline-derived CDR1 and CDR2 are SQVTM and ANQGSEA. The CDR3 runs to 13 residues. The CDR3 loop is CSVDPAGIGELVF. CDR3 bases: TGCAGCGTTGACCCAGCAGGGATCGGGGAGCTGGTTTTT.

The sample holds many counts of this clonotype. The V gene is TRBV2, the J gene TRBJ2-3; TRBD2 aligns across 16 bases. Germline V gives CDR1 SNHLY, CDR2 FYNNEI. V lost 7 bases to trimming and J lost 7 bases; unmatched junction nucleotides: 11. This CDR3 has 17 residues. The CDR3 nucleotides read TGTGCCAGCACTCCAGGGGGACTAGCGGGAGGGCCGAATACGCAGTATTTT. Encoded protein: CASTPGGLAGGPNTQYF.

The V gene is TRBV20-1, the J gene TRBJ1-5, with D tentatively TRBD1 (5 bases). Trimming left V 6 bases short and J 10 bases short, with 22 bases between. This CDR3 region has 14 residues. Germline V lookup: CDR1 DFQATT, CDR2 SNEGSKA (reference sequence). CDR3 sequence (DNA): TGCAGTGCAACGACCAGGGCGGGGGTTGGTCCCCAGCATTTT. This sequence encodes CSATTRAGVGPQHF.

The chain employs TRBV12-3 or TRBV12-4 and TRBJ1-6; D gene unclear. The V end was cut by 3 bases, the J end by 8 bases, with 5 bases between. The CDR3 contains 12 residues. The CDR3 DNA follows: TGTGCCAGCAGTTTTAGTTATTCACCCCTCCACTTT. It specifies CASSFSYSPLHF.

This chain links TRBV7-2 with TRBJ1-2; D ambiguous. V dropped 5 bases and J dropped 2 bases, with 9 bases sitting between them. CDR1 is SGHTA, CDR2 FQGNSA, per germline. The CDR3 has 13 amino acids. The CDR3 here is CASSPHGNYGYTF. In DNA form, the CDR3 reads TGTGCCAGCAGCCCGCATGGGAACTATGGCTACACCTTC.

This clonotype was seen more than once but under ten times. This chain links TRBV12-3 or TRBV12-4 with TRBJ2-5; the D is unclear. V lost 1 base, J lost 6 bases, and 9 bases lay in between. CDR3 size: 13 residues. CDR3 sequence: CASSLGRRKTQYF. Here the CDR3 DNA reads TGTGCCAGCAGTTTAGGGCGAAGAAAGACCCAGTACTTC.